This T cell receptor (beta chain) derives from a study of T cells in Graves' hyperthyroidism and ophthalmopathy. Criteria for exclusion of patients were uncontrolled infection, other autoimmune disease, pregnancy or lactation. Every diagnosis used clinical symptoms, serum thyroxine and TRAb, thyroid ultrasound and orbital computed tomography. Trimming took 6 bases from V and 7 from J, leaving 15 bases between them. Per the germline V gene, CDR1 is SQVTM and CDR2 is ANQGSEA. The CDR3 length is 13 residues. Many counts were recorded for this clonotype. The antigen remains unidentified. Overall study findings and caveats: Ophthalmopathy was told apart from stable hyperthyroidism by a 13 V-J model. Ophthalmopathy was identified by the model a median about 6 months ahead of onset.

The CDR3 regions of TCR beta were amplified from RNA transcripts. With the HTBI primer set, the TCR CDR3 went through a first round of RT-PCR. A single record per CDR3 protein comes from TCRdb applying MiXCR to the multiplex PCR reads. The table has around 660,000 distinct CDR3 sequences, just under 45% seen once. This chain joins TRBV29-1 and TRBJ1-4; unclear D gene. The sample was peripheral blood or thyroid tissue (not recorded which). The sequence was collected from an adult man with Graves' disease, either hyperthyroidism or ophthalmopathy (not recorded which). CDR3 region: CSVTQEGREKLFF. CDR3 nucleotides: TGCAGCGTAACGCAGGAGGGTCGTGAAAAACTGTTTTTT.